The rows below give T cell receptor beta chains drawn from one sample of a study of T-cell memory formation after mild COVID-19. MiXCR, run by TCRdb on the 5' RACE reads, gives a single entry per CDR3 protein. Of roughly 400,000 distinct CDR3 sequences listed, about 16% are singletons. The sequenced sample consisted of PBMCs or a T cell subset sorted from them (not recorded which). The source is a man aged 18 to 29 who had mild COVID-19 (a few samples of this study predate the infection). Cell type and time point are not known. Each CDR3 is given with its conserved first and last residue. A D gene is named only where the DNA matches it firmly. Not every row has a clone size; where given, it reads once, few, many or a size class.

j_gene	len	abundance	v_gene	d_gene	CDR3nt	CDR3aa
TRBJ2-1	15	NA	TRBV24-1	TRBD1	TGTGCCACCAGTCAAGGACAGGGCCTGGGTGATGAGCAGTTCTTC	CATSQGQGLGDEQFF
TRBJ1-2	13	NA	TRBV7-3	TRBD1	TGTGCCAGCAGCTCGGGACAGGCCGATGGCTACACCTTC	CASSSGQADGYTF
TRBJ1-1	14	NA	TRBV12-3/TRBV12-4	NA	TGTGCCAGCAGTTTCGGGGGGGTGGAGGCTGAAGCTTTCTTT	CASSFGGVEAEAFF
TRBJ2-1	15	few	TRBV7-3	NA	TGTGCCAGCAGCTTCGGTGGGGGCCCCTACAATGAGCAGTTCTTC	CASSFGGGPYNEQFF
TRBJ1-4	15	few	TRBV4-1	TRBD1	TGCGCCAGCAGCCCCCCGACAGGGGCTGAAGAAAAACTGTTTTTT	CASSPPTGAEEKLFF
TRBJ2-4	16	NA	TRBV6-5	NA	TGTGCCAGCAGCCCGATGATGCTGGGGGCCAAAAACATTCAGTACTTC	CASSPMMLGAKNIQYF
TRBJ2-1	14	NA	TRBV5-1	TRBD1	TGCGCCACGGCAGGGACAGGGGAGGGTATTGAGCAGTTCTTC	CATAGTGEGIEQFF
TRBJ2-5	14	few	TRBV7-9	NA	TGTGCCAGCAGCTTAGGGCAAAACCAAGAGACCCAGTACTTC	CASSLGQNQETQYF
TRBJ2-1	14	NA	TRBV6-2/TRBV6-3	NA	TGTGCCAGCAGTGTACCTCTAGGGTCCGCTGAGCAGTTCTTC	CASSVPLGSAEQFF
TRBJ2-7	14	once	TRBV4-1	TRBD1	TGCGCCAGCAGTCAAACCGGGACAGGGCACGAGCAGTACTTC	CASSQTGTGHEQYF
TRBJ2-5	13	NA	TRBV6-2/TRBV6-3	NA	TGTGCCAGCAAAAGTACGGGGTACGAGACCCAGTACTTC	CASKSTGYETQYF
TRBJ1-2	12	NA	TRBV30	NA	TGTGCCTGGAGTAAACAGGTTTTTGGCTACACCTTC	CAWSKQVFGYTF
TRBJ2-5	11	NA	TRBV5-1	NA	TGCGCCAGCGCTTTCCAAGAGACCCAGTACTTC	CASAFQETQYF
TRBJ2-5	15	NA	TRBV5-1	NA	TGCGCCAGCAGCTTGGCCGAGGGTTACCAAGAGACCCAGTACTTC	CASSLAEGYQETQYF
TRBJ2-1	11	NA	TRBV6-6	NA	TGTGCCAGCACCTCGGTGAATGAGCAGTTCTTC	CASTSVNEQFF
TRBJ1-6	17	NA	TRBV7-2	NA	TGTGCCAGCAGCTTGGGGTCCATACAGGGCCATAATTCACCCCTCCACTTT	CASSLGSIQGHNSPLHF
TRBJ2-2	11	many	TRBV7-3	NA	TGTGCCAGCAGCGGGACCGGGGAGCTGTTTTTT	CASSGTGELFF
TRBJ1-1	12	once	TRBV20-1	NA	TGCAGTGATAGATCGCTCGTCGCTGAAGCTTTCTTT	CSDRSLVAEAFF
TRBJ1-6	14	NA	TRBV4-3	NA	TGCGCCAGCAGCCAAGTACCCTGGACCTCACCCCTCCACTTT	CASSQVPWTSPLHF
TRBJ2-5	15	few	TRBV5-1	NA	TGCGCCAGCAGCTTACGCCAGGGCCCCCAAGAGACCCAGTACTTC	CASSLRQGPQETQYF
TRBJ2-2	15	NA	TRBV9	NA	TGTGCCAGCAGCTCTCGACCGGGAGCCACCGGGGAGCTGTTTTTT	CASSSRPGATGELFF
TRBJ2-1	19	NA	TRBV4-2	TRBD1	TGTGCCAGCAGCCAAGGACAGGGAAGGGGCTGGAGCTCCTACAATGAGCAGTTCTTC	CASSQGQGRGWSSYNEQFF
TRBJ2-3	14	NA	TRBV29-1	NA	TGCAGCGTTCAAGAAGGGGGACCCACAGATACGCAGTATTTT	CSVQEGGPTDTQYF
TRBJ1-6	12	many	TRBV6-5	TRBD1	TGTGCCAGCAGTTCACAGGGGAGTCACCTCCACTTT	CASSSQGSHLHF
TRBJ2-3	14	NA	TRBV7-2	NA	TGTGCCAGCAGCCCTAGTCTTAGTGCAGATACGCAGTATTTT	CASSPSLSADTQYF
TRBJ2-3	16	few	TRBV11-2	TRBD1	TGTGCCAGCAGCCTAGCTGGGGGGACAGGGACAGATACGCAGTATTTT	CASSLAGGTGTDTQYF
TRBJ2-2	13	few	TRBV7-2	NA	TGTGCCAGCAGCCGCGGGGAGCCCGGGGAGCTGTTTTTT	CASSRGEPGELFF
TRBJ1-1	15	few	TRBV24-1	TRBD1	TGTGCCACCAGTGATTTACGGACAGGGGGGACTGAAGCTTTCTTT	CATSDLRTGGTEAFF
TRBJ2-1	14	many	TRBV5-1	TRBD2	TGCGCCAGCTACACTAGCGGTTCTTACAATGAGCAGTTCTTC	CASYTSGSYNEQFF
TRBJ2-3	14	NA	TRBV24-1	NA	TGTGCCACCAGCGGGGGAGGCCCCAGGGATACGCAGTATTTT	CATSGGGPRDTQYF
TRBJ1-1	15	NA	TRBV20-1	NA	TGCAGTGCTAGAGACTACAGATTACAGAACACTGAAGCTTTCTTT	CSARDYRLQNTEAFF
TRBJ2-2	14	many	TRBV5-1	NA	TGCGCCAGCATGGTGGCGACGAACACCGGGGAGCTGTTTTTT	CASMVATNTGELFF
TRBJ2-1	17	NA	TRBV11-2	TRBD2	TGTGCCAGCAGCTTAGGGACTAGCGGGGGGCATTACAATGAGCAGTTCTTC	CASSLGTSGGHYNEQFF
TRBJ2-2	15	NA	TRBV6-2/TRBV6-3	TRBD2	TGTGCCAGCACCCTAGCGGGGGCGAACACCGGGGAGCTGTTTTTT	CASTLAGANTGELFF
TRBJ1-3	14	NA	TRBV5-1	NA	TGCGCCAGCAGCCGGGACCTCTCTGGAAACACCATATATTTT	CASSRDLSGNTIYF
TRBJ2-3	15	few	TRBV9	NA	TGTGCCAGCAGCGTAGCTTCCCTAGCCGCAGATACGCAGTATTTT	CASSVASLAADTQYF
TRBJ1-2	14	many	TRBV7-2	NA	TGTGCCAGCAGCTTATCCGGGCTCAACTATGGCTACACCTTC	CASSLSGLNYGYTF
TRBJ2-2	15	few	TRBV2	NA	TGTGCCAGCAGTGGGGTACAACCGGACACCGGGGAGCTGTTTTTT	CASSGVQPDTGELFF
TRBJ1-1	14	NA	TRBV7-8	TRBD1	TGTGCCAGCAGCTTATCAGGGGGCTACACTGAAGCTTTCTTT	CASSLSGGYTEAFF
TRBJ2-2	14	few	TRBV4-1	TRBD1	TGCGCCAGCAGCCAAGTGGGACAGGCCGGGGAGCTGTTTTTT	CASSQVGQAGELFF
TRBJ2-3	15	NA	TRBV4-3	NA	TGCGCCAGCAGCCAAGATCAGGGCCCCGAGGATACGCAGTATTTT	CASSQDQGPEDTQYF
TRBJ2-1	11	many	TRBV7-9	NA	TGTGCCAGCAGCTTCTCTCCGGAGCAGTTCTTC	CASSFSPEQFF
TRBJ2-5	15	few	TRBV29-1	TRBD1	TGCAGCGTCCCCATCGACAGGGGTTCCGGAAAGACCCAGTACTTC	CSVPIDRGSGKTQYF
TRBJ2-4	18	NA	TRBV28	TRBD1	TGTGCCAGCAGCCACCGTCCCGGGACAGGGTCGGGCAAAAACATTCAGTACTTC	CASSHRPGTGSGKNIQYF
TRBJ1-6	19	few	TRBV20-1	TRBD1	TGCAGTGCTAGAGATCGCAGGGGGGTAGGGAGCTCCTATAATTCACCCCTCCACTTT	CSARDRRGVGSSYNSPLHF
TRBJ2-5	17	NA	TRBV5-1	TRBD2	TGCGCCAGCAGCCAGGGACTAGCGGGGGAGCTCCAAGAGACCCAGTACTTC	CASSQGLAGELQETQYF
TRBJ1-6	14	few	TRBV20-1	TRBD1	TGCAGTGCTAGTTCGGGACAGGGGGCTTCACCCCTCCACTTT	CSASSGQGASPLHF
TRBJ2-1	17	few	TRBV11-2	TRBD2	TGTGCCAGCAGCTTGCCGCTAGCGGCCAACTCCTACAATGAGCAGTTCTTC	CASSLPLAANSYNEQFF
TRBJ2-1	14	many	TRBV5-5	TRBD2	TGTGCCAGCAGCCCTAGCGGGGGGTACAATGAGCAGTTCTTC	CASSPSGGYNEQFF
TRBJ2-5	13	many	TRBV10-3	NA	TGTGCCGTGGGTTCTAGCGACCAAGAGACCCAGTACTTC	CAVGSSDQETQYF
TRBJ1-1	12	NA	TRBV6-5	NA	TGTGCCAGCACCCCCAAGGAGCTTGAAGCTTTCTTT	CASTPKELEAFF
TRBJ2-6	15	NA	TRBV4-1	NA	TGCGCCAGCAGCCACGGGCTCGCGGGGGCCAACGTCCTGACTTTC	CASSHGLAGANVLTF